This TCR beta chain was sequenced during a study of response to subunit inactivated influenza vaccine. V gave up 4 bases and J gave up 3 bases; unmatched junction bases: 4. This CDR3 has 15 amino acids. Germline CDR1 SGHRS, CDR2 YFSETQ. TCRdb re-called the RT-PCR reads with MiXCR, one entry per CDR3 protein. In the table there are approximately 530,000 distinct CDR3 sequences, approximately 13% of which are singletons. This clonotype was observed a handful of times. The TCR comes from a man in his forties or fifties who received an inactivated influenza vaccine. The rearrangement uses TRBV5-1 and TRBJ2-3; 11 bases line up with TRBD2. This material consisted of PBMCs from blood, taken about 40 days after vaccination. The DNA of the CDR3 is TGCGCCAGCAGCGATACTAGCGGGAGTACAGATACGCAGTATTTT. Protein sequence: CASSDTSGSTDTQYF.